This T cell receptor beta chain was retrieved from a study of Graves' ophthalmopathy and Graves' hyperthyroidism. Study background: Peripheral blood (taken before any treatment) was collected at initial diagnosis. The study's findings and limits: Sensitivity reached 85% to 90% and specificity about 76% for a 13-signature model separating ophthalmopathy from stable hyperthyroidism. Sensitivity reached more than 70% and specificity approximately 72% when the model predicted ophthalmopathy progression.

With 4 bases clipped from V and 9 bases from J, the junction kept 6 bases outside the gene matches. Per germline, CDR1 MNHEY and CDR2 SVGAGI. This CDR3 comprises 14 residues. This clonotype was detected many times. Its antigen remains unknown. The study excluded patients with other autoimmune diseases, uncontrolled infections, pregnancy or lactation. Scientists amplified the TCR beta CDR3 regions from RNA transcripts. Second-round multiplex PCR followed a first-round RT-PCR using HTBI primers. TCRdb re-called the multiplex PCR reads through MiXCR, storing one row per CDR3 protein. The table shows over 150,000 distinct CDR3 sequences, with 30% to 45% occurring only once.

The TCR originated in a middle-aged woman with Graves' ophthalmopathy. The chain is built from TRBV6-5 and TRBJ1-6; TRBD1 matches 7 bases. Material: peripheral blood. CDR3 protein: CASSLGQLSSPLHF. CDR3 sequence (DNA): TGTGCCAGCAGTTTGGGACAGCTTTCTTCACCCCTCCACTTT.